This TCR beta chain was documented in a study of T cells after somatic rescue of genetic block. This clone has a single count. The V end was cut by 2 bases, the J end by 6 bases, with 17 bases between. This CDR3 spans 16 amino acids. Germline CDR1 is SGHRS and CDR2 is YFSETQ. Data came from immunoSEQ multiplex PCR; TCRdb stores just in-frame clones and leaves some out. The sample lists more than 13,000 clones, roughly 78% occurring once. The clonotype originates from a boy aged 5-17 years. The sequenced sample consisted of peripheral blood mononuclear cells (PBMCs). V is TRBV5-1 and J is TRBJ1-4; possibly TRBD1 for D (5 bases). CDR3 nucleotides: TGCGCCAGCAGCTTCACCCTCGGGACCGAATATGAAAAACTGTTTTTT. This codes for CASSFTLGTEYEKLFF.